This entry lists 7 T cell receptor beta chains sequenced from one sample in a study of blood T cell repertoires in COVID-19. Profiled with immunoSEQ multiplex PCR; TCRdb holds only in-frame clones, not every one. The sample has under 200,000 clones, 80% seen once. The sample taken for sequencing was peripheral blood. The receptors shown here come from a man between 60 and 75 years old with acute or convalescent COVID-19.

V and J are TRBV19 and TRBJ1-5; D might be TRBD1 (5 bases). This CDR3 contains 14 residues. Trimming stripped 8 bases from V and 3 bases from J, with 14 bases between. Germline V gene lookup returns CDR1 LNHDA and CDR2 SQIVND (reference sequence). CDR3 DNA sequence: TGTGCCAGTTGGACCCGACAGAACAATCAGCCCCAGCATTTT. It specifies CASWTRQNNQPQHF.

V gene TRBV5-4 combines with J gene TRBJ1-2, with D possibly being TRBD1 (5 bases). Germline CDR1 is SGHNT and CDR2 is YYREEE (reference sequence). V was trimmed by 3 bases and J by 8 bases, leaving 14 bases between them. The CDR3 has 13 amino acids. This chain's CDR3 is CASSSQGVGGYTF. DNA for the CDR3: TGTGCCAGCAGCTCCCAAGGGGTAGGCGGCTACACCTTC.

The gene calls are TRBV27 and TRBJ1-1; TRBD1 aligns across 12 bases. V was clipped by 6 bases and J by 0 bases; unmatched bases: 2. Germline values: CDR1 MNHEY, CDR2 SMNVEV (reference sequence). There are 15 residues in the CDR3. CDR3 nucleotides: TGTGCCAGCAGGGGACAGGGGGCAGTGAACACTGAAGCTTTCTTT. This sequence encodes CASRGQGAVNTEAFF.

J is TRBJ2-1 and V is TRBV5-1; D is unclear. The germline gives CDR1 SGHRS, CDR2 YFSETQ. V was pared by 4 bases and J by 10 bases, with 12 bases between. The CDR3 loop spans 12 amino acids. CDR3 coding DNA: TGCGCCAGCAGCCCGGGTTTCGGGGAGCAGTTCTTC. As protein: CASSPGFGEQFF.

The chain joins TRBV30 to TRBJ1-3; 7 bases match TRBD1. With V trimmed by 2 bases and J by 5 bases, 9 bases remained unmatched. The germline CDR1 and CDR2 sequences are GTSNPN and SVGIG (reference sequence). The CDR3 has 15 amino acids. CDR3 in amino acids: CAWSTRQGTRNTIYF. The CDR3 coding sequence is TGTGCCTGGAGTACACGACAGGGCACTAGAAACACCATATATTTT.

The chain employs TRBV15 and TRBJ1-3; unclear D gene. Trimming shortened V by 11 bases and J by 0 bases, and 8 bases separated the two germline ends. The CDR3 sequence is 12 residues long. Germline V gene data show CDR1 as LNHNV and CDR2 as YYDKDF (reference sequence). In nucleotides, the CDR3 is TGTGCCTCCATAGACTCTGGAAACACCATATATTTT. Protein sequence: CASIDSGNTIYF.

This chain links TRBV19 with TRBJ2-2; TRBD2 aligns across 10 bases. From germline, CDR1 is LNHDA and CDR2 SQIVND (reference sequence). CDR3 length: 14 amino acids. V was clipped by 5 bases and J by 7 bases; unmatched bases: 4. The CDR3 sequence: CASSRGLADGELFF. CDR3 sequence (DNA): TGTGCCAGTAGTCGTGGACTAGCGGACGGGGAGCTGTTTTTT.